This entry describes one TCR beta chain. Its matching antigen is unknown. Other DNA sequences in this sample translate to the same CDR3. This sample was included in a study of OX40 agonist ivuxolimab in advanced cancers. Broader study findings: In a subset of nonresponders, normalized T-cell clonal expansion was also low.

Produced via immunoSEQ multiplex PCR; TCRdb's table is partial and in-frame only. The table shows some 70,000 clones, with approximately 87% occurring only once. The specimen comprised CD4+ or CD8+ T cells sorted from blood, sampled in a trial of the OX40 agonist ivuxolimab. This TCR came from an adult with an advanced solid tumor such as melanoma, head and neck, liver or kidney cancer.

The CDR3 reads CASSYSSNQPQHF. As DNA, the CDR3 is TGTGCCAGCAGTTACTCGAGTAATCAGCCCCAGCATTTT. The chain recombines TRBV6-5 with TRBJ1-5, with unresolved D. CDR1 and CDR2 (germline): MNHEY, SVGAGI. Trimming pared 0 bases from V and 4 bases from J, leaving 4 bases between. This CDR3 contains 13 residues.